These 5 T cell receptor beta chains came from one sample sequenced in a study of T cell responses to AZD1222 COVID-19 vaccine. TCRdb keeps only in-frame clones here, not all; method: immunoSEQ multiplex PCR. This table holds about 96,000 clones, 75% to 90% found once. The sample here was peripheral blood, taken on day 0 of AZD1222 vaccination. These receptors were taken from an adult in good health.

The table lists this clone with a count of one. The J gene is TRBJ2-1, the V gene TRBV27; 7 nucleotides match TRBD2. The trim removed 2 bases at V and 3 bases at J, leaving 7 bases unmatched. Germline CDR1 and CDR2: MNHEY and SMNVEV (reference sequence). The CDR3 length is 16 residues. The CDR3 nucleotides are TGTGCCAGCAGTTTAAGAGCGGGACTCAACTACAATGAGCAGTTCTTC. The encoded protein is CASSLRAGLNYNEQFF.

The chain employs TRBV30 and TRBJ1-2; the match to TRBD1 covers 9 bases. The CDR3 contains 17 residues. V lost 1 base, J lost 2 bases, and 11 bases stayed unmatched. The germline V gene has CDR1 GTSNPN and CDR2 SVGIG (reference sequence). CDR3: CAWSGISPGTGNYGYTF. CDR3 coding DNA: TGTGCCTGGAGTGGAATCTCCCCTGGGACAGGGAACTATGGCTACACCTTC.

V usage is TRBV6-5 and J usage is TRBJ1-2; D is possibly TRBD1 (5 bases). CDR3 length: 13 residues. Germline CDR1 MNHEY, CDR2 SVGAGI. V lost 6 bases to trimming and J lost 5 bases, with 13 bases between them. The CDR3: CASRKGQNYGYTF. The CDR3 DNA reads TGTGCCAGCAGAAAGGGGCAGAATTATGGCTACACCTTC.

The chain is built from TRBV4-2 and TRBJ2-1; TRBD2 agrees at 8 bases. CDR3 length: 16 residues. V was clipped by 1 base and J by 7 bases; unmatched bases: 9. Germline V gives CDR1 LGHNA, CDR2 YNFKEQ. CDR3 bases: TGTGCCAGCAGCCAAGCCGGGAGGGCGTCAGGAAATGAGCAGTTCTTC. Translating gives CASSQAGRASGNEQFF.

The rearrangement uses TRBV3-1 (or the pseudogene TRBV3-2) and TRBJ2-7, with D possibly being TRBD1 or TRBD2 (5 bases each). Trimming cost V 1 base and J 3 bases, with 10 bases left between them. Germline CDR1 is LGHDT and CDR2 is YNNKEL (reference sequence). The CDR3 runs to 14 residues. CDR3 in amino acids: CASSQVGTLYEQYF. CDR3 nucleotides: TGTGCCAGCAGCCAAGTCGGGACCCTCTACGAGCAGTACTTC.